The source of this TCR beta chain is a study of tumor-infiltrating lymphocytes in primary liver carcinoma. The researchers produced TCR beta cDNA from around 0.5 ug total RNA with a constant-region primer. ARM-PCR was slightly modified, and three nested multiplex PCR rounds with it gave rise to the TCR beta libraries. Primers for the first two PCR rounds were TRBV1-TRBV30 forward primers and a C-beta reverse primer (approximately 10 cycles per round). MiXCR was run by TCRdb on the multiplex PCR reads, yielding one entry per CDR3 protein. Of roughly 120,000 distinct CDR3 sequences in the sample, 55% to 75% are singletons; the top ten hold roughly 8%. From germline, CDR1 is SGHAT and CDR2 FQNNGV. The CDR3 sequence is 17 residues long. Findings and caveats of the study: The 250 largest clones made up significantly more of tumor than blood repertoires (p = 0.039).

The study co-extracted DNA and RNA from about 19-30 mg of unsorted bulk tissue. Comment on this clonotype: The antigen is not known. A junction boundary mismatches the germline segment, possibly from a read error.

The V and J genes are TRBV11-2 and TRBJ2-1; 12 nucleotides agree with TRBD2. The receptor comes from a woman in her sixties with primary liver carcinoma and hepatitis B virus infection. The sample consisted of liver tumor tissue from sampling region 3. The subset denotes: tumor region T3, left-lateral pole. This CDR3 reads CASRLVQRLAGDNEQFF. The CDR3 DNA follows: TGTGCCAGCCGCTTAGTTCAGAGACTAGCGGGAGACAATGAGCAATTCTTC.